Detailed here is one T cell receptor beta chain. The antigen is not known. With around 500 ng total RNA as template and a constant-region primer, TCR beta cDNA was made. Employing slightly modified ARM-PCR, three nested multiplex PCR rounds were run, and these gave rise to the TCR beta libraries. It was with TRBV1-TRBV30 forward primers and a C-beta reverse primer that the first two PCR rounds were run, at around 11 cycles each. A single record per CDR3 protein comes from TCRdb applying MiXCR to the multiplex PCR reads. The table has about 99,000 distinct CDR3 sequences, about three quarters seen once. Both RNA and DNA were isolated together from around 20-30 mg of bulk tissue that had not been sorted. There were only treatment-naive patients, all with chronic HBV infection. This record comes from a study of tumor-infiltrating lymphocytes in primary liver carcinoma. Study details: Per sample, productive TCRbeta reads numbered roughly 3.5 to 7.5 million, similar across tissue types. Study-wide results and limits: It was in tumors, not blood, that the top-250-clone fraction was significantly higher (p = 0.039). Only about 8-25% of top clones were detected in all five tumor regions.

This CDR3 region has 13 residues. Germline assignment: CDR1 KGHSH and CDR2 LQKENI. Trimming cost V 8 bases and J 4 bases, with 12 bases left between them. The sample consisted of liver tumor tissue from sampling region 5. Documented subset: tumor region T5, tumor centre. The clonotype originates from a woman aged 60-70 years with primary liver carcinoma and hepatitis B virus infection. The genes are TRBV18 and TRBJ2-1, with a possible D match to TRBD1 (5 bases). In DNA, the CDR3 is TGTGCCAGCGCTAGTAAGGGGTACAATGAGCAGTTCTTC. The encoded protein is CASASKGYNEQFF.